The 17 T cell receptor beta chains presented below share a single source sample, sequenced in a study of blood T cell repertoires in COVID-19. TCRdb's table, derived via immunoSEQ multiplex PCR, lists solely in-frame clones and lacks some. The sample includes about 270,000 clones, 86% of them seen just once. The sequenced sample consisted of PBMCs or T cells enriched from blood (not recorded which). These TCRs come from a woman aged 18-29 years who had recovered from COVID-19.

CDR3 amino acids: CASSQGWEGGAYYNEQFF. Here the CDR3 DNA reads TGCGCCAGCAGCCAAGGATGGGAAGGGGGGGCCTACTACAATGAGCAGTTCTTC. This chain connects TRBV4-3 to TRBJ2-1, with D possibly being TRBD2 (7 bases). The CDR3 runs to 18 residues. Germline CDR1 LGHNA, CDR2 YSLEER. The V gene lost 1 base and the J gene lost 3 bases, with 19 bases spanning the gap.

The rearrangement uses TRBV9 and TRBJ1-3, with 8 nucleotides matching TRBD1. V shed 3 bases and J 0 bases; nucleotides not matched to a gene: 5. Germline V gives CDR1 SGDLS, CDR2 YYNGEE. This CDR3 spans 16 amino acids. As DNA, the CDR3 is TGTGCCAGCAGCGCGAGGACAGGGCTCTCTGGAAACACCATATATTTT. This translates into CASSARTGLSGNTIYF.

The chain recombines TRBV5-6 with TRBJ1-2, with D hard to call. V gave up 0 bases and J gave up 3 bases, with 9 bases separating them. The CDR3 covers 14 residues. Germline assignment: CDR1 SGHDT and CDR2 YYEEEE. The CDR3 DNA is TGTGCCAGCAGCTTGGTTAATGACTACTATGGCTACACCTTC. It encodes CASSLVNDYYGYTF.

This chain uses TRBV6-2 or TRBV6-3 with TRBJ2-1; D may be TRBD2 (6 bases). The CDR3 runs 12 residues. Trimming took 6 bases from V and 14 from J, leaving 17 bases between them. Germline values: CDR1 MNHEY, CDR2 SVGEGT. CDR3 sequence: CASSDGGTSKFF. DNA of the CDR3: TGTGCCAGCAGCGACGGCGGGACCTCGAAGTTCTTC.

The CDR3: CASENTAAAYNEQFF. In DNA form, the CDR3 reads TGTGCCAGTGAAAATACAGCGGCAGCCTACAATGAGCAGTTCTTC. The chain carries TRBV2 and TRBJ2-1, with a tentative D call TRBD2 (5 bases). Germline-derived CDR1 and CDR2 are SNHLY and FYNNEI. Trimming shortened V by 9 bases and J by 2 bases, and 17 bases separated the two germline ends. The CDR3 has 15 residues.

This chain uses TRBV7-9 with TRBJ2-7; the match to TRBD2 covers 8 bases. The CDR3 sequence is 14 residues long. From germline, CDR1 is SEHNR and CDR2 FQNEAQ (reference sequence). V shed 5 bases, J shed 4 bases, and the junction held 7 bases outside the gene matches. The CDR3 DNA follows: TGTGCCAGCAGCCCCCAGCGGGGGACGTACGAGCAGTACTTC. The encoded protein is CASSPQRGTYEQYF.

The DNA of the CDR3 is TGTGCCAGTAGTATGGGCAGCACAGATACGCAGTATTTT. The encoded protein is CASSMGSTDTQYF. The chain links TRBV19 to TRBJ2-3, with D unclear. This CDR3 has 13 residues. Germline CDR1 and CDR2: LNHDA and SQIVND (reference sequence). Between the trimmed V and J ends, which lost 3 bases and 0 bases, there was a span of 4 bases.

The chain links TRBV27 to TRBJ2-7; TRBD1 agrees at 8 bases. Germline assignment: CDR1 MNHEY and CDR2 SMNVEV (reference sequence). Germline trimming cut 3 bases from V and 5 bases from J; bases unmatched to any gene: 9. This CDR3 is built from 15 residues. CDR3 loop: CASSFLATGAHEQYF. CDR3 sequence (DNA): TGTGCCAGCAGTTTTCTGGCGACAGGGGCGCACGAGCAGTACTTC.

This chain uses TRBV28 with TRBJ1-6, with D unclear. CDR3 length equals 16 residues. Trimming took 2 bases from V and 4 from J, leaving 12 bases between them. Germline V CDR1 and CDR2: MDHEN, SYDVKM. The CDR3 loop reads CASSLKFPGYNSPLHF. The DNA for the CDR3 is TGTGCCAGCAGTTTAAAATTCCCGGGGTATAATTCACCCCTCCACTTT. Filled out from reference TRBV28 and TRBJ1-6, the complete variable domain reads DVKVTQSSRYLVKRTGEKVFLECVQDMDHENMFWYRQDPGLGLRLIYFSYDVKMKEKGDIPEGYSVSREKKERFSLILESASTNQTSMYLCASSLKFPGYNSPLHFGNGTRLTVT.

This rearrangement joins TRBV5-1 to TRBJ2-3; 7 positions match TRBD1. V trimming: 4 bases; J trimming: 5 bases; junction bases outside the gene matches: 4. The CDR3 covers 13 residues. Looked up from germline, CDR1 is SGHRS and CDR2 is YFSETQ. The CDR3 protein is CASSRDSLDTQYF. In DNA form, the CDR3 reads TGCGCCAGCAGCAGGGACAGTCTAGATACGCAGTATTTT.

The genes are TRBV4-3 and TRBJ1-5; 9 nucleotides align to TRBD1. The CDR3 runs 16 residues. CDR1 LGHNA and CDR2 YSLEER come from the germline V gene. With 5 bases clipped from V and 7 bases from J, the junction kept 12 bases outside the gene matches. CDR3 region: CASSNYTGTGWQPQHF. The DNA for the CDR3 is TGCGCCAGCAGCAATTATACCGGGACAGGGTGGCAGCCCCAGCATTTT.

This chain uses TRBV5-1 with TRBJ1-5; unclear D gene. The CDR3 is 13 residues long. V lost 0 bases and J 6 bases, leaving 7 bases between the germline ends. Germline lookup yields CDR1 SGHRS and CDR2 YFSETQ. In DNA, the CDR3 is TGCGCCAGCAGCTTGGATTCGAGTCAGCCCCAGCATTTT. Protein: CASSLDSSQPQHF. The variable domain in full, with the rest retrieved from reference TRBV5-1 and TRBJ1-5, is KAGVTQTPRYLIKTRGQQVTLSCSPISGHRSVSWYQQTPGQGLQFLFEYFSETQRNKGNFPGRFSGRQFSNSRSEMNVSTLELGDSALYLCASSLDSSQPQHFGDGTRLSIL.

This rearrangement joins TRBV5-1 to TRBJ2-7, with D possibly being TRBD2 (5 bases). From germline, CDR1 is SGHRS and CDR2 YFSETQ. This CDR3 has 13 residues. V shed 7 bases and J shed 2 bases, with 13 bases lying between them. This chain's CDR3 is CASQESGAYEQYF. DNA for the CDR3: TGCGCCAGCCAGGAAAGCGGAGCCTACGAGCAGTACTTC.

The J gene is TRBJ2-3, the V gene TRBV25-1, with TRBD1 identical over 8 bases. Germline V gene lookup returns CDR1 MGHDK and CDR2 SYGVNS. The CDR3 has 15 amino acids. With V trimmed by 8 bases and J by 4 bases, 11 bases remained unmatched. CDR3 loop: CASRTQGEIPDTQYF. DNA for the CDR3: TGTGCCAGCCGAACACAGGGGGAAATTCCAGATACGCAGTATTTT. The full variable domain, in which reference TRBV25-1 and TRBJ2-3 provide the parts outside the CDR3, is EADIYQTPRYLVIGTGKKITLECSQTMGHDKMYWYQQDPGMELHLIHYSYGVNSTEKGDLSSESTVSRIRTEHFPLTLESARPSHTSQYLCASRTQGEIPDTQYFGPGTRLTVL.

The chain has TRBV29-1 and TRBJ2-3; 8 bases line up with TRBD2. The germline gives CDR1 SQVTM, CDR2 ANQGSEA. The CDR3 covers 14 residues. Trimming at V came to 7 bases and at J to 0 bases, leaving 6 bases not matched to a gene. CDR3 sequence reads: CSARSGTSTDTQYF. The CDR3 DNA follows: TGCAGCGCCCGTAGCGGGACTAGCACAGATACGCAGTATTTT.

The chain joins TRBV7-9 to TRBJ2-7, with TRBD2 as a possible D gene (6 bases). This CDR3 contains 16 residues. Trimming pared 4 bases from V and 3 bases from J, leaving 19 bases between. In germline, CDR1 is SEHNR, CDR2 FQNEAQ (reference sequence). The CDR3 bases are TGTGCCAGCAGCTCTGCGGCTCCGGGGGTAATCTACGAGCAGTACTTC. It codes for CASSSAAPGVIYEQYF.

The rearrangement uses TRBV5-1 and TRBJ2-3; perhaps TRBD1 as D (6 bases). This CDR3 is built from 16 residues. Trimming pared 4 bases from V and 4 bases from J, leaving 19 bases between. The V gene's germline CDR1 is SGHRS and CDR2 YFSETQ. The CDR3 region is CASSRGTGSFADTQYF. In nucleotides, the CDR3 is TGCGCCAGCAGCAGAGGAACAGGGTCATTTGCAGATACGCAGTATTTT.